This T cell receptor beta chain came from a study of T cell responses to AZD1222 COVID-19 vaccine. Profiled with immunoSEQ multiplex PCR; TCRdb holds only in-frame clones, not every one. The table shows about 69,000 clones, with over 80% occurring only once. Details on this clone: Its target is not known.

V lost 4 bases to trimming and J lost 3 bases; unmatched junction nucleotides: 1. CDR3 size: 14 residues. From germline, CDR1 is LNHDA and CDR2 SQIVND (reference sequence). General study points: Just a handful of AZD1222 recipients were seropositive at baseline. Reports indicate that nearly half of spike-specific TCRs are directed at unmutated variant regions. Rises in breadth and depth of Spike-specific TCRs came after two AZD1222 doses. White British donors predominated, females outnumbered males, and clonal diversity was possibly underestimated.

Sequencing used peripheral blood, obtained 28 days after the second AZD1222 dose. The source of this sequence is an adult who received the AZD1222 COVID-19 vaccine. J is TRBJ2-3 and V is TRBV19; 10 nucleotides agree with TRBD1. CDR3: CASSTDRGTDTQYF. CDR3 sequence (DNA): TGTGCCAGTAGTACGGACAGGGGGACAGATACGCAGTATTTT.